The 29 T cell receptor beta chains listed next were all sequenced from one sample in a study of T cells in Graves' hyperthyroidism and ophthalmopathy. What was amplified from RNA transcripts were TCR beta CDR3 regions. Carried out on the TCR CDR3, a first-round RT-PCR used the HTBI primer set. Each CDR3 protein gets one entry after TCRdb re-called the multiplex PCR reads with MiXCR. The sample has about 590,000 distinct CDR3 sequences; 12% to 15% are singletons. Sequencing was carried out using blood. Receptors were obtained from a woman between 18 and 30 years old with Graves' ophthalmopathy.

This clonotype came up many times. The chain recombines TRBV20-1 with TRBJ2-3; 10 nucleotides align to TRBD1. The CDR3 runs 15 residues. The J segment lost 0 bases and the V segment lost 2 bases, leaving 2 bases of the junction unmatched. The germline CDR1 and CDR2 sequences are DFQATT and SNEGSKA (reference sequence). The CDR3 is CSARRDRGSTDTQYF. Written as DNA, the CDR3 is TGCAGTGCTAGAAGGGACAGGGGAAGCACAGATACGCAGTATTTT.

In this sample, this clonotype turned up many times. This chain links TRBV28 with TRBJ2-7, with TRBD2 identical over 7 bases. V gave up 5 bases and J gave up 3 bases; unmatched junction bases: 10. The germline gives CDR1 MDHEN, CDR2 SYDVKM. This CDR3 spans 15 amino acids. The CDR3 DNA reads as TGTGCCAGCAGTAAAGGGTATGGCGGGAGCTACGAGCAGTACTTC. It is translated as CASSKGYGGSYEQYF.

This clonotype was counted many times. The CDR3 nucleotides read TGTGCCAGCTCACCAGGGGACACGAGCTCCTACAATGAGCAGTTCTTC. Translated, it gives CASSPGDTSSYNEQFF. V usage is TRBV18 and J usage is TRBJ2-1; TRBD1 might be the D (6 bases). Germline CDR1 reads KGHSH; CDR2 reads LQKENI. The CDR3 extends over 16 amino acids. Deletions cut 2 bases from V and 0 bases from J, with 11 bases between.

Only a few counts were recorded for this clonotype. The rearrangement uses TRBV6-1 and TRBJ2-2; D remains ambiguous. CDR3 size: 13 residues. Trimming took 5 bases from V and 9 from J, leaving 13 bases between them. CDR1 and CDR2 (germline): MNHNS, SASEGT. Written as DNA, the CDR3 is TGTGCCAGCAGTTTCGACGTCGGAAGGGAGCTGTTTTTT. This encodes CASSFDVGRELFF.

V and J are TRBV9 and TRBJ2-7, with D unresolved. V was clipped by 6 bases and J by 6 bases, with 16 bases between them. CDR1 and CDR2 (germline): SGDLS, YYNGEE. This CDR3 spans 13 amino acids. The CDR3 spells CASNPSGGSEQYF. CDR3 nucleotide sequence: TGTGCCAGCAACCCCTCGGGCGGCTCCGAGCAGTACTTC.

This clonotype was counted between two and nine times. V gene TRBV19 combines with J gene TRBJ1-4; D remains unclear. In germline, CDR1 is LNHDA, CDR2 SQIVND (reference sequence). V was pared by 3 bases and J by 2 bases, with 7 bases between. This CDR3 is built from 14 residues. This CDR3 is CASSIRTTNEKLFF. CDR3 nucleotide sequence: TGTGCCAGTAGTATTCGGACCACTAATGAAAAACTGTTTTTT. Filled out from reference TRBV19 and TRBJ1-4, the complete variable domain reads DGGITQSPKYLFRKEGQNVTLSCEQNLNHDAMYWYRQDPGQGLRLIYYSQIVNDFQKGDIAEGYSVSREKKESFPLTVTSAQKNPTAFYLCASSIRTTNEKLFFGSGTQLSVL.

In its sample, this clonotype was seen a few times. This chain uses TRBV6-5 with TRBJ1-5, with D unclear. CDR3 length: 14 amino acids. V lost 0 bases and J 3 bases, leaving 6 bases between the germline ends. The germline CDR1 and CDR2 sequences are MNHEY and SVGAGI. The CDR3 sequence: CASSYSDPNQPQHF. CDR3 DNA sequence: TGTGCCAGCAGTTACTCGGACCCCAATCAGCCCCAGCATTTT.

The genes are TRBV7-3 and TRBJ2-1, with 8 nucleotides matching TRBD2. The CDR3 length is 16 residues. V gave up 3 bases and J gave up 5 bases; unmatched junction bases: 9. The V gene's germline CDR1 is SGHTA and CDR2 FQGTGA. For the CDR3, the DNA is TGTGCCAGCAGCTTGTGGAGCGGGAGCCACGACAATGAGCAGTTCTTC. Its translation: CASSLWSGSHDNEQFF.

This clonotype has at least ten counts. CDR3 in amino acids: CASSLIGPFYEQYF. Written as DNA, the CDR3 is TGTGCCAGCAGCTTAATAGGCCCCTTCTACGAGCAGTACTTC. The chain combines TRBV9 with TRBJ2-7, with D unclear. The CDR3 sequence is 14 residues long. Germline V gene data show CDR1 as SGDLS and CDR2 as YYNGEE. Deletions cut 4 bases from V and 3 bases from J, with 14 bases between.

This clonotype was observed a handful of times. One junction end does not reproduce the germline sequence, and a read error may be involved. The rearrangement links TRBV3-1 to TRBJ2-5, with a possible D match to TRBD1 (6 bases). The CDR3 totals 12 residues. In germline, CDR1 is LGHDT, CDR2 YNNKEL (reference sequence). Here the CDR3 reads CASSLLSGTRDF. CDR3 coding DNA: TGTGCCAGCAGCCTACTATCCGGGACAAGGGACTTC.

Concerning this clonotype itself: A much bigger clone sits one base away, suggesting this may be a read error. The chain recombines TRBV11-2 with TRBJ2-1, with 10 bases lining up with TRBD2. V was pared by 2 bases and J by 10 bases, with 5 bases of the junction left unmatched. The CDR3 runs to 14 residues. The germline CDR1 and CDR2 sequences are SGHAT and FQNNGV. DNA for the CDR3: TGTGCCAGCAGCTTAACTAGCGGGACCCACGAGCAGTTCTTC. It is translated as CASSLTSGTHEQFF.

This clonotype has a handful of counts. The chain is built from TRBV11-2 and TRBJ1-3, with no clear D. V was trimmed by 3 bases and J by 4 bases, leaving 13 bases between them. CDR1 and CDR2 from the germline V gene are SGHAT and FQNNGV. The CDR3 length is 15 residues. The chain's CDR3 is CASSLGTSTGNTIYF. The CDR3 nucleotides are TGTGCCAGCAGCTTGGGCACCTCTACCGGAAACACCATATATTTT. The full variable domain, with the rest looked up from reference TRBV11-2 and TRBJ1-3, is EAGVAQSPRYKIIEKRQSVAFWCNPISGHATLYWYQQILGQGPKLLIQFQNNGVVDDSQLPKDRFSAERLKGVDSTLKIQPAKLEDSAVYLCASSLGTSTGNTIYFGEGSWLTVV.

The chain links TRBV6-1 to TRBJ1-6; D is perhaps TRBD1 (5 bases). Germline V gene sequence: CDR1 MNHNS, CDR2 SASEGT. The V end was cut by 6 bases, the J end by 5 bases, with 14 bases between. This CDR3 has 15 amino acids. The CDR3: CASSRPTVDNSPLHF. As DNA, the CDR3 is TGTGCCAGCAGCCGACCGACAGTGGATAATTCACCCCTCCACTTT.

There are many counts of this clonotype. V usage is TRBV11-2 and J usage is TRBJ1-2; a weak D match, TRBD1 (5 bases). Trimming took 3 bases from V and 3 from J, leaving 11 bases between them. Looked up from germline, CDR1 is SGHAT and CDR2 is FQNNGV. The CDR3 length is 14 residues. The CDR3 region has the DNA TGTGCCAGCAGCTTCGGGACGGACGACTATGGCTACACCTTC. It encodes CASSFGTDDYGYTF.

This clonotype showed up many times. V is TRBV7-9 and J is TRBJ2-7; 8 nucleotides line up with TRBD2. The germline V gene encodes CDR1 SEHNR and CDR2 FQNEAQ (reference sequence). This CDR3 spans 15 amino acids. Trimming took 4 bases from V and 6 from J; bases not matched to a gene: 11. CDR3 nucleotide sequence: TGTGCCAGCAGCTCAATAGGAGCGGGAGAAGCCGAGCAGTACTTC. The encoded protein is CASSSIGAGEAEQYF.

This clonotype was detected only a few times. The CDR3 DNA is TGTGCCGCGACCTCCGGGACACCTAATCAGCCCCAGCATTTT. Amino acid sequence: CAATSGTPNQPQHF. The chain carries TRBV6-1 and TRBJ1-5, with D possibly matching TRBD1 (6 bases). The germline gives CDR1 MNHNS, CDR2 SASEGT. Trimming took 11 bases from V and 4 from J, leaving 18 bases between them. The CDR3 is made up of 14 amino acids.

This clonotype was seen a single time. V usage is TRBV5-4 and J usage is TRBJ2-7, with D maybe TRBD1 (5 bases). This CDR3 has 14 residues. Germline V gene data show CDR1 as SGHNT and CDR2 as YYREEE (reference sequence). Trimming shortened V by 2 bases and J by 1 base, and 10 bases separated the two germline ends. The CDR3 protein is CASSLEDISYEQYF. In nucleotides, the CDR3 is TGTGCCAGCAGCTTAGAGGACATATCCTACGAGCAGTACTTC.

This clonotype was detected only a few times. The chain couples TRBV28 to TRBJ1-1; 8 bases are a match to TRBD1. V shed 0 bases and J 0 bases; nucleotides not matched to a gene: 3. The germline V gene has CDR1 MDHEN and CDR2 SYDVKM. The CDR3 spans 16 residues. In nucleotides, the CDR3 is TGTGCCAGCAGTTTATGGGCGGACAGGGTGAACACTGAAGCTTTCTTT. Its protein product is CASSLWADRVNTEAFF.

This clonotype came up many times. This chain joins TRBV27 and TRBJ2-7; weak D call: TRBD2 (6 bases). V was pared by 4 bases and J by 2 bases, with 12 bases between. Looked up from germline, CDR1 is MNHEY and CDR2 is SMNVEV (reference sequence). This CDR3 region has 14 residues. Here the CDR3 reads CASSWRLATYEQYF. In nucleotides, the CDR3 is TGTGCCAGCAGTTGGCGCCTAGCGACCTACGAGCAGTACTTC.

This clonotype has a count of ten or more. J is TRBJ2-1 and V is TRBV20-1, with 7 bases fitting TRBD2. V was pared by 8 bases and J by 2 bases, with 6 bases of the junction left unmatched. This CDR3 is 13 amino acids long. Germline CDR1 reads DFQATT; CDR2 reads SNEGSKA (reference sequence). In nucleotides, the CDR3 is TGCAGTACGACTAGCCATCCCTACAATGAGCAGTTCTTC. Protein sequence: CSTTSHPYNEQFF.

This sequence joins TRBV3-1 and TRBJ2-3, with D perhaps assigned TRBD1 or TRBD2 (6 bases each). Germline CDR1 reads LGHDT; CDR2 reads YNNKEL (reference sequence). Deletions cut 8 bases from V and 6 bases from J, with 21 bases between. The CDR3 totals 15 residues. The CDR3, as DNA: TGTGCCAGCGGACCTGGGGGGCCCTCCTCTGATACGCAGTATTTT. Amino acid sequence: CASGPGGPSSDTQYF.

J is TRBJ1-1 and V is TRBV5-4, with 9 bases matching TRBD1. CDR1 SGHNT and CDR2 YYREEE come from the germline V gene (reference sequence). J was trimmed by 11 bases and V by 0 bases; bases with no gene match: 11. This CDR3 spans 15 amino acids. CDR3 sequence reads: CASSLVPGTGRWAFF. The CDR3 DNA reads as TGTGCCAGCAGCTTGGTACCCGGGACAGGGCGTTGGGCTTTCTTT.

This clonotype was counted between two and nine times. This may be a read error, as it is one base from a much larger clone. This chain joins TRBV5-1 and TRBJ2-3; TRBD2 agrees at 7 bases. From germline, CDR1 is SGHRS and CDR2 YFSETQ. V shed 0 bases and J 5 bases; nucleotides not matched to a gene: 12. The CDR3 runs 17 residues. CDR3 bases: TGCGCCAGCAGCTTGGAAGGCGGGGGAGTTGGGAAAGATACGCAGTATTTT. Its translation: CASSLEGGGVGKDTQYF. Looking up the rest from reference TRBV5-1 and TRBJ2-3 gives the full variable domain: KAGVTQTPRYLIKTRGQQVTLSCSPISGHRSVSWYQQTPGQGLQFLFEYFSETQRNKGNFPGRFSGRQFSNSRSEMNVSTLELGDSALYLCASSLEGGGVGKDTQYFGPGTRLTVL.

As regards this clonotype: This may arise from a read error, as a much more abundant clone is one base away. This chain connects TRBV7-9 to TRBJ2-3; D possibly corresponds to TRBD2 (5 bases). CDR1 and CDR2 from the germline V gene are SEHNR and FQNEAQ (reference sequence). The CDR3 runs 15 residues. The CDR3 sequence: CTSSARMEGTDTQYF. The CDR3 DNA is TGTACCAGCAGCGCCAGGATGGAGGGCACAGATACGCAGTATTTT. The variable domain in full, completed from reference TRBV7-9 and TRBJ2-3, reads DTGVSQNPRHKITKRGQNVTFRCDPISEHNRLYWYRQTLGQGPEFLTYFQNEAQLEKSRLLSDRFSAERPKGSFSTLEIQRTEQGDSAMYLCTSSARMEGTDTQYFGPGTRLTVL.

The sample holds many counts of this clonotype. V usage is TRBV2 and J usage is TRBJ2-5; 8 bases map to TRBD2. The CDR3 runs 13 residues. The junction had 2 bases not matched to a gene; V was cut back by 5 bases and J by 3 bases. Germline CDR1 and CDR2: SNHLY and FYNNEI. The chain's CDR3 is CASSNGREETQYF. The CDR3 nucleotides are TGTGCCAGCAGTAACGGGAGGGAAGAGACCCAGTACTTC.

Note on this clonotype: A junction boundary mismatches the germline segment, possibly from a read error. This sequence joins TRBV12-3 or TRBV12-4 and TRBJ2-2; D possibly matches TRBD1 or TRBD2 (5 bases each). This CDR3 contains 15 residues. For the CDR3, the DNA is TGTGCCAGCAGTTTTAATAGCGCGAACACCGGGGCGCTGTTTTTT. This translates into CASSFNSANTGALFF.

This clonotype was observed many times. The chain joins TRBV28 to TRBJ2-7, with D tentatively TRBD2 (5 bases). Germline-derived CDR1 and CDR2 are MDHEN and SYDVKM. V lost 6 bases, J lost 4 bases, and 25 bases lay in between. This CDR3 is 17 amino acids long. CDR3: CASSLPGRRKLRYEQYF. The DNA of the CDR3 is TGTGCCAGCAGCCTTCCCGGGCGGAGGAAGTTAAGATACGAGCAGTACTTC.

This clonotype appeared a few times. V is TRBV9 and J is TRBJ1-1, with D possibly TRBD1 on 6 matching bases. The CDR3 loop spans 14 amino acids. The V and J ends lost 3 bases and 5 bases respectively, with 14 bases between them. Germline V CDR1 and CDR2: SGDLS, YYNGEE. DNA of the CDR3: TGTGCCAGCAGCGGACCAGGGAGGGGGACTGAAGCTTTCTTT. The encoded protein is CASSGPGRGTEAFF.

This clonotype was seen only a few times. A much larger clone lies one base from this, so it may be a read error. The rearrangement links TRBV15 to TRBJ2-1, with D unresolved. Germline V lookup: CDR1 LNHNV, CDR2 YYDKDF (reference sequence). The CDR3 has 12 amino acids. As DNA, the CDR3 is TGTGCCACCAGCGGGAACTGGAATGAGCAGCTCTTC. It codes for CATSGNWNEQLF.